This TCR beta chain was observed in a study of shared clonotypes between healthy human individuals. Study-level information: CD4 naive cells filled three plates per donor, CD4 memory three, CD8 naive two and CD8 memory one.

Sequencing was at deep level. The authors split each subset's genomic DNA evenly across several immunoSEQ plates. Only in-frame clones appear in the TCRdb table, and some are missing; sequencing was by immunoSEQ multiplex PCR. The table has about 590,000 clones, 95% to 96% seen once. In the naive CD8 group, cells lacked CD45RO and were positively selected for CCR7, so terminally differentiated effector memory CD45RA+ cells were left out. Germline loops: CDR1 SGHVS, CDR2 FNYEAQ. The V end lost 5 bases, the J end lost 7 bases, and 12 bases lay between the germline ends. This CDR3 is built from 13 residues.

This chain joins TRBV7-6 and TRBJ2-1; D is unresolved. The sequence was obtained from a woman in her thirties in good health. Sequencing input: naive CD8+ T cells sorted from blood. Here the CDR3 reads CASSPVLGNEQFF. CDR3 sequence (DNA): TGTGCCAGCAGCCCTGTCCTAGGGAATGAGCAGTTCTTC.